This T cell receptor (beta chain) was retrieved from a study of T cell responses to AZD1222 COVID-19 vaccine. Generated by immunoSEQ multiplex PCR, the TCRdb table keeps only in-frame clones and is missing some. This table holds 100,000 to 150,000 clones, about 82% found once. The V and J ends lost 3 bases and 7 bases respectively, with 25 bases between them. The CDR3 consists of 17 residues. The germline gives CDR1 SGHDT, CDR2 YYEEEE. The sequences come from peripheral blood, collected on day 0 of AZD1222 vaccination. V gene TRBV5-6 combines with J gene TRBJ1-2, with TRBD1 as a possible D gene (6 bases). The receptor was isolated from an adult in good health. CDR3 region: CASSSGQLHRLRGGYTF. The CDR3 nucleotides are TGTGCCAGCAGCTCCGGACAGCTTCACCGCCTGCGGGGTGGCTACACCTTC.